This T cell receptor (beta chain) comes out of a study of technical replicates of blood from a few donors. CDR1 is LNHNV and CDR2 is YYDKDF in the germline V gene (reference sequence). After removal of 4 bases from V and 3 bases from J, the junction contained 7 bases not matched to a gene. The CDR3 is made up of 15 amino acids. The assay was immunoSEQ multiplex PCR, and TCRdb's table has in-frame clones only and misses some. The sample has approximately 70,000 clones; about nine tenths are singletons. A few counts support this clone. The receptor was isolated from a human donor in good health. The chain employs TRBV15 and TRBJ2-3; TRBD2 aligns across 7 bases. Input material: T cells isolated from PBMCs. Here the CDR3 reads CATSMERGPTDTQYF. The DNA of the CDR3 is TGTGCCACCAGCATGGAGCGGGGTCCGACAGATACGCAGTATTTT.